This T cell receptor beta chain was sequenced during a study of blood T cell repertoires in COVID-19. V lost 5 bases to trimming and J lost 6 bases, with 17 bases between them. CDR1 SGHVS and CDR2 FQNEAQ come from the germline V gene. This CDR3 spans 15 amino acids. The protocol was immunoSEQ multiplex PCR, while the TCRdb copy is restricted to in-frame clones and leaves out a portion. Among about 64,000 clones listed, around 85% were seen once. The sequenced sample was peripheral blood. The clonotype comes from a human donor in a cohort sampled during active COVID-19. V and J are TRBV7-8 and TRBJ2-4; possible D gene TRBD1, 6 bases. CDR3 in DNA: TGTGCCAGCAGCCAAGTAGGGGGACACGCAAACATTCAGTACTTC. This sequence encodes CASSQVGGHANIQYF.